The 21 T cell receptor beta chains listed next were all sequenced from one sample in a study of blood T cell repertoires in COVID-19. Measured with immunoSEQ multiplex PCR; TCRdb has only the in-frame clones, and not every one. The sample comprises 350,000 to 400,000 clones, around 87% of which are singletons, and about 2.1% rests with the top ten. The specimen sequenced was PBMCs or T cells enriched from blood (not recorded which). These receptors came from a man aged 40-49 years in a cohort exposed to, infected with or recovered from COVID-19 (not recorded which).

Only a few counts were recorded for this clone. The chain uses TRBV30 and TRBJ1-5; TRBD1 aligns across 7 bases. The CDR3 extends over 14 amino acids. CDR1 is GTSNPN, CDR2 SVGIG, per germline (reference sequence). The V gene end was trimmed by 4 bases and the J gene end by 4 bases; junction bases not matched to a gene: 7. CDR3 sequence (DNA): TGTGCCTGGAACAGGGCAGGGGGGAATCAGCCCCAGCATTTT. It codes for CAWNRAGGNQPQHF.

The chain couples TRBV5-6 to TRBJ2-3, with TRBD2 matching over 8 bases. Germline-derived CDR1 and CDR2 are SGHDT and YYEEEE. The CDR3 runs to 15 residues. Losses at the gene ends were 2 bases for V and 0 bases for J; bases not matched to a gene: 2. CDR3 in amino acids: CASSFGGRSTDTQYF. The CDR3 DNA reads TGTGCCAGCAGCTTTGGCGGGAGGAGCACAGATACGCAGTATTTT. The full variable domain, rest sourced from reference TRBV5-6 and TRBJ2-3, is DAGVTQSPTHLIKTRGQQVTLRCSPKSGHDTVSWYQQALGQGPQFIFQYYEEEERQRGNFPDRFSGHQFPNYSSELNVNALLLGDSALYLCASSFGGRSTDTQYFGPGTRLTVL.

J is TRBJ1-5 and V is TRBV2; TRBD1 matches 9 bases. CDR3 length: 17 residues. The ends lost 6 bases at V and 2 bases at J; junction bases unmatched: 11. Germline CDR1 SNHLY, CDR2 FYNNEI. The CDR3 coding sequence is TGTGCCAGCAGGGTTTCACAGGGGGCGGGAGGCAATCAGCCCCAGCATTTT. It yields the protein CASRVSQGAGGNQPQHF.

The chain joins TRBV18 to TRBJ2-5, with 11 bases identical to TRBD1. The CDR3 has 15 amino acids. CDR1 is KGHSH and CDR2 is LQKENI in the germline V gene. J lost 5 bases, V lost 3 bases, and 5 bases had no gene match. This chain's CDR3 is CASSPTDRGRETQYF. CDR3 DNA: TGTGCCAGCTCACCTACGGACAGGGGGCGGGAGACCCAGTACTTC.

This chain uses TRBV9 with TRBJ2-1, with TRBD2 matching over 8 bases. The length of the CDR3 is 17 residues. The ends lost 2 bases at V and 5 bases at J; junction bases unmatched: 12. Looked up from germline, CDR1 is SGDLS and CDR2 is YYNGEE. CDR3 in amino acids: CASSVGSGGRLNNEQFF. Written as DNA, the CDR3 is TGTGCCAGCAGCGTCGGTTCTGGCGGGAGGCTTAACAATGAGCAGTTCTTC.

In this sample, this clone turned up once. This CDR3 reads CASTPRRTADNEQFF. CDR3 coding DNA: TGTGCCAGCACCCCAAGGAGGACAGCCGACAATGAGCAGTTCTTC. This rearrangement joins TRBV3-1 (or the pseudogene TRBV3-2) to TRBJ2-1; tentative D call: TRBD1 (6 bases). Germline V lookup: CDR1 LGHDT, CDR2 YNNKEL (reference sequence). Between the trimmed V and J ends, which lost 7 bases and 5 bases, there was a span of 18 bases. This CDR3 region has 15 residues.

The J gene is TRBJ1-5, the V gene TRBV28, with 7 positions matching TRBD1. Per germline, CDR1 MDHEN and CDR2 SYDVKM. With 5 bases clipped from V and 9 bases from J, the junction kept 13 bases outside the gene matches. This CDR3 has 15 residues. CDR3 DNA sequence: TGTGCCAGCAGTATCCAGAGGGGACAGTCGCGGCCCCAGCATTTT. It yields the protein CASSIQRGQSRPQHF.

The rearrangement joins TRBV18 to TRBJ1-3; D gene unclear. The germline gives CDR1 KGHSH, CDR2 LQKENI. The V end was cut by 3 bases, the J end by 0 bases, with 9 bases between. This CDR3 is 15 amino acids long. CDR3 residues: CASSPVGLSGNTIYF. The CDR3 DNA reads TGTGCCAGCTCACCGGTCGGTCTCTCTGGAAACACCATATATTTT.

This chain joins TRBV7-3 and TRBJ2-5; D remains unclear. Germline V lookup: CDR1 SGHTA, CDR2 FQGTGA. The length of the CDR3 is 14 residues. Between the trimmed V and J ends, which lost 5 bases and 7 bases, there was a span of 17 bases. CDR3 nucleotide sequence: TGTGCCAGCAGCCCCCTGCTAGACTTTGGGACCCAGTACTTC. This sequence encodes CASSPLLDFGTQYF.

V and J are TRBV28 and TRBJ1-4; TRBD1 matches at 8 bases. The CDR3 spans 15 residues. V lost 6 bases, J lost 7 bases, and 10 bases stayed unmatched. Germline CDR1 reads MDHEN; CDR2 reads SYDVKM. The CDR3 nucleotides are TGTGCCAGCAGCGAAACAGGGGGTCGGTCTGAAAAACTGTTTTTT. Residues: CASSETGGRSEKLFF. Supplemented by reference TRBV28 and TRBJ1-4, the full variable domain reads DVKVTQSSRYLVKRTGEKVFLECVQDMDHENMFWYRQDPGLGLRLIYFSYDVKMKEKGDIPEGYSVSREKKERFSLILESASTNQTSMYLCASSETGGRSEKLFFGSGTQLSVL.

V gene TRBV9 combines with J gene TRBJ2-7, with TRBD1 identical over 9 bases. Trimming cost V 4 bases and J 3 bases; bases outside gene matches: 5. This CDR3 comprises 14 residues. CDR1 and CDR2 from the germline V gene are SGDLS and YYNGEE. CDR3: CASSMGQGFYEQYF. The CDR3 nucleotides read TGTGCCAGCAGCATGGGACAGGGATTCTACGAGCAGTACTTC. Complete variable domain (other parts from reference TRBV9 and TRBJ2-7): DSGVTQTPKHLITATGQRVTLRCSPRSGDLSVYWYQQSLDQGLQFLIQYYNGEERAKGNILERFSAQQFPDLHSELNLSSLELGDSALYFCASSMGQGFYEQYFGPGTRLTVT.

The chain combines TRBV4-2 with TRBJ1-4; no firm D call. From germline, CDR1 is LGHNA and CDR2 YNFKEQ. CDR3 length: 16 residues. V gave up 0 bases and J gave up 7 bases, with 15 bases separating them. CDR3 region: CASSQDSGKGGEKLFF. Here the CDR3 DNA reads TGTGCCAGCAGCCAAGATAGTGGAAAGGGAGGTGAAAAACTGTTTTTT.

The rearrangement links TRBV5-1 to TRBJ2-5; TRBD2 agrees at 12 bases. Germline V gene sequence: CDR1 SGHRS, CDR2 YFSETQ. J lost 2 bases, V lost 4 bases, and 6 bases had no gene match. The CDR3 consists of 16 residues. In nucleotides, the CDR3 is TGCGCCAGCAGCCGAGGACTAGCGGGAACACAAGAGACCCAGTACTTC. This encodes CASSRGLAGTQETQYF.

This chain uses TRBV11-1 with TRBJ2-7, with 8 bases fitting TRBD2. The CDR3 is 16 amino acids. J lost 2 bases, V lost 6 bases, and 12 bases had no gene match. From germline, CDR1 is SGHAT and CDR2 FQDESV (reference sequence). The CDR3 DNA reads TGTGCCAGCAGAGGGGGTACAGCGGGGGCCACCTACGAGCAGTACTTC. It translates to CASRGGTAGATYEQYF.

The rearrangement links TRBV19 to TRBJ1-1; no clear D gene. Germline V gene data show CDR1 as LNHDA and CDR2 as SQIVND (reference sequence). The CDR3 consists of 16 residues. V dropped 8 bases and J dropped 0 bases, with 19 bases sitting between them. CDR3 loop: CASLMAASGMNTEAFF. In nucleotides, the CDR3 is TGTGCCAGTCTCATGGCGGCGAGCGGAATGAACACTGAAGCTTTCTTT.

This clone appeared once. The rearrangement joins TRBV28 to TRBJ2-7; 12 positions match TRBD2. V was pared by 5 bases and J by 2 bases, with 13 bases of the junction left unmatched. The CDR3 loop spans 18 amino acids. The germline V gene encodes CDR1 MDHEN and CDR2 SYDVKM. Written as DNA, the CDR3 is TGTGCCAGCAGTCTCCCTCTAGCGGGAGGGCGTTCGACCTACGAGCAGTACTTC. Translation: CASSLPLAGGRSTYEQYF.

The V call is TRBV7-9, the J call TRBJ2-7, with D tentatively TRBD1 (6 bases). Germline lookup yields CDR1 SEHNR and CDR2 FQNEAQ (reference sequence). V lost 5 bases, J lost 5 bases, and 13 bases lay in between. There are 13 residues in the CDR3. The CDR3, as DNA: TGTGCCAGCAGCGGCCGGGACAAAGACGAGCAGTACTTC. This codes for CASSGRDKDEQYF.

CDR3 nucleotide sequence: TGTGCCAGCAGCGACCTAGCGGGAGGGCCTTACGAGCAGTACTTC. It encodes CASSDLAGGPYEQYF. V gene TRBV2 combines with J gene TRBJ2-7; TRBD2 aligns across 12 bases. Germline CDR1 is SNHLY and CDR2 is FYNNEI. This CDR3 region has 15 residues. V trimming: 6 bases; J trimming: 4 bases; junction bases outside the gene matches: 7.

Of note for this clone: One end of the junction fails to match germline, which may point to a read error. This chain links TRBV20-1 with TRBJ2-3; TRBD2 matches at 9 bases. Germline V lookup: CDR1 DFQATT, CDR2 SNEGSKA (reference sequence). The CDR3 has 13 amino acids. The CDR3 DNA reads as TGCAGAGCTAGTGCGGGAGGGGGAGATACGCAGTATTTT. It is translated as CRASAGGGDTQYF.

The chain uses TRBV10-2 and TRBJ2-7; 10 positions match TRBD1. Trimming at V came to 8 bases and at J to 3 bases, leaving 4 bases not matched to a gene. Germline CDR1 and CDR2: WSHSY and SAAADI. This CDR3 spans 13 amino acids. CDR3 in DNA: TGCGCCAGCGGACAGGGGGGGATCTACGAGCAGTACTTC. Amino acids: CASGQGGIYEQYF.

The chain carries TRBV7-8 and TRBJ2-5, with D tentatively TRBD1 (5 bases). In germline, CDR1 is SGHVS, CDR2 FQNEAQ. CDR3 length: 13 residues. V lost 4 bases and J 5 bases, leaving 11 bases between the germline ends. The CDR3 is CASSSRQKETQYF. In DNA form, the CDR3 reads TGTGCCAGCAGCTCAAGACAGAAGGAGACCCAGTACTTC.